This T cell receptor beta chain was documented in a study of early T cells in non-severe SARS-CoV-2 infection. The wider study: Sequencing input comprised bulk RNA from unsorted whole blood; chain pairing was not available.

As part of library construction, unique molecular identifiers were attached to individual cDNA molecules. TCRdb redid the calling of the 5' RACE reads with MiXCR, one entry per CDR3 protein. The profile covers around 50,000 distinct CDR3 sequences, with over 10% appearing a single time and about 3.1% taken by the ten largest. A word on this clonotype: The target antigen is unknown.

Findings and caveats of the study: VDJdb-based matching was biased toward anti-spike CD8 responses and missed private and CD4 specificities.

CDR1 SQVTM and CDR2 ANQGSEA come from the germline V gene. V gave up 4 bases and J gave up 6 bases, with 9 bases separating them. The CDR3 contains 11 residues. This chain uses TRBV29-1 with TRBJ1-1; maybe TRBD1 (5 bases). The TCR was taken from an adult who was a healthcare worker with PCR-confirmed SARS-CoV-2 infection or an uninfected control (not recorded which). Sequenced input: whole blood. The CDR3: CSVVSGPEAFF. CDR3 nucleotides: TGCAGCGTTGTATCGGGACCTGAAGCTTTCTTT.